This T cell receptor (beta chain) was captured by sequencing in a study of blood T cell repertoires in COVID-19. Participants reported their clinical history, and cohort assignment relied on those reports. Measured with immunoSEQ multiplex PCR; TCRdb has only the in-frame clones, and not every one. This sample has about 240,000 clones, with around nine tenths found just once. This sequence originates from a man in his forties who had recovered from COVID-19. The sequencing input was PBMCs or T cells enriched from blood (not recorded which).

The CDR3 nucleotides are TGCGCCAGCAGCTTCTCAGGGCTTTCCACTGAAGCTTTCTTT. It yields the protein CASSFSGLSTEAFF. The rearrangement joins TRBV5-1 to TRBJ1-1, with a possible D match to TRBD1 (5 bases). CDR3 length equals 14 residues. Germline V lookup: CDR1 SGHRS, CDR2 YFSETQ. Trimming pared 2 bases from V and 4 bases from J, leaving 12 bases between.